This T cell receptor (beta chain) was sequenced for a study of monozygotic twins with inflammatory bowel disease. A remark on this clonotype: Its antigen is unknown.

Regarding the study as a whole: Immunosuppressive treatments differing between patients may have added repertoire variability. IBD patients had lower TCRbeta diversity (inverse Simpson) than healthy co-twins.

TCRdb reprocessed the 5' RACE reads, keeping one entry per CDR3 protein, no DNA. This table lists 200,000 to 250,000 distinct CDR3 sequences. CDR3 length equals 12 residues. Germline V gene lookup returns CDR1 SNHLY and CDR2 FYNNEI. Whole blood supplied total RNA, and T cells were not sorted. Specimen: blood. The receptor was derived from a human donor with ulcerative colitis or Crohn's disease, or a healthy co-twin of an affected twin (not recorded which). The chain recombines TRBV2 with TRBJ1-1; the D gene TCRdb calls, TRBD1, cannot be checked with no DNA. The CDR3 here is CASSDQALEAFF.